The rows below give T cell receptor beta chains drawn from one sample of a study of shared clonotypes between healthy human individuals. Sequencing used immunoSEQ multiplex PCR; TCRdb keeps in-frame clones, though not all of them. This table holds approximately 840,000 clones, approximately 96% found once. The sequenced sample was naive CD8+ T cells sorted from blood. The receptor source for this set is a man between 25 and 39 years old in good health. CDR3s include the opening cysteine and the closing phenylalanine or tryptophan. A D gene is named only where the DNA matches it firmly.

cdr3_aa cdr3_nt j_call v_call d_call
CASSQDGLAGGGYEQYF TGCGCCAGCAGCCAGGATGGACTAGCGGGAGGGGGGTACGAGCAGTACTTC TRBJ2-7 TRBV4-1 TRBD2
CASSLRAQETQYF TGTGCCAGCAGCTTACGGGCACAAGAGACCCAGTACTTC TRBJ2-5 TRBV11-3 NA
CASGSSYEQYF TGTGCCAGTGGGAGTTCCTACGAGCAGTACTTC TRBJ2-7 TRBV19 NA
CASSPPSSGYNEQFF TGTGCCAGCTCACCACCGTCTAGCGGATACAATGAGCAGTTCTTC TRBJ2-1 TRBV18 TRBD2
CSATGIRSYEQYF TGCAGCGCTACAGGGATTCGTTCCTACGAGCAGTACTTC TRBJ2-7 TRBV29-1 NA
CASSRAWRPRGDTQYF TGTGCCAGCAGTCGAGCTTGGCGGCCCCGAGGGGATACGCAGTATTTT TRBJ2-3 TRBV11-2 NA
CASSLEWASGRALNFYEQYF TGTGCCAGCAGCTTAGAATGGGCTAGCGGGAGGGCCCTTAACTTCTACGAGCAGTACTTC TRBJ2-7 TRBV11-2 TRBD2
CASSLDGRDPDTQYF TGTGCCAGCAGCTTGGACGGGAGGGACCCAGATACGCAGTATTTT TRBJ2-3 TRBV5-5 TRBD2
CASSFLIPGQETQYF TGTGCCAGCAGCTTCCTCATCCCAGGGCAAGAGACCCAGTACTTC TRBJ2-5 TRBV11-2 NA
CASSESLAGVVGELFF TGTGCCAGCAGTGAATCCCTAGCGGGAGTTGTCGGGGAGCTGTTTTTT TRBJ2-2 TRBV25-1 TRBD2
CASSYGMYEQYF TGTGCCAGCAGTTATGGTATGTACGAGCAGTACTTC TRBJ2-7 TRBV5-6 NA
CASSVEGESSYNEQFF TGTGCCAGCAGCGTAGAGGGGGAGAGCTCCTACAATGAGCAGTTCTTC TRBJ2-1 TRBV9 NA
CASSLFPPEQRGFYGYTF TGTGCCAGCAGCTTGTTCCCTCCAGAGCAGAGGGGCTTCTATGGCTACACCTTC TRBJ1-2 TRBV5-5 NA
CASSEAGWGDTQYF TGTGCCAGCAGTGAAGCGGGATGGGGAGATACGCAGTATTTT TRBJ2-3 TRBV6-1 NA
CSVWGGNTEAFF TGCAGCGTTTGGGGAGGTAACACTGAAGCTTTCTTT TRBJ1-1 TRBV29-1 NA
CASSRGRNYEQYF TGTGCCAGCTCCCGGGGGAGAAACTACGAGCAGTACTTC TRBJ2-7 TRBV27 NA
CASSGGLAGYYEQYF TGTGCCAGCAGTGGGGGACTAGCGGGGTACTACGAGCAGTACTTC TRBJ2-7 TRBV6-1 TRBD2
CASSSPSSQSTDTQYF TGTGCCAGCAGCTCGCCGAGCTCTCAGAGCACAGATACGCAGTATTTT TRBJ2-3 TRBV7-9 NA
CASRGGIGNTEAFF TGTGCCAGCAGGGGTGGAATCGGGAACACTGAAGCTTTCTTT TRBJ1-1 TRBV27 NA
CSGLLAGTYNEQFF TGCAGCGGACTACTAGCGGGTACCTACAATGAGCAGTTCTTC TRBJ2-1 TRBV29-1 TRBD2
CSGGGVNTEAFF TGCAGCGGTGGAGGGGTGAACACTGAAGCTTTCTTT TRBJ1-1 TRBV29-1 NA
CASSQDPSGRAPRIEQFF TGCGCCAGCAGCCAAGACCCGAGCGGGAGGGCCCCTAGGATTGAGCAGTTCTTC TRBJ2-1 TRBV4-1 TRBD2